This T cell receptor beta chain was recovered during a study of blood T cell repertoires in COVID-19. About the research overall: There were acute and convalescent COVID-19 samples, and they came from the United States, Italy and Spain.

This CDR3 spans 13 amino acids. The V gene lost 4 bases and the J gene lost 7 bases, with 14 bases spanning the gap. The germline gives CDR1 SQVTM, CDR2 ANQGSEA. Original analysis: Amplification of reference gene primers provided the estimated nucleated cell counts. Generated by immunoSEQ multiplex PCR, the TCRdb table keeps only in-frame clones and is missing some. V, J and clone size are those of that table, while D and trimming were read from the DNA. The data contain 110,000 to 150,000 clones, about 86% of them singletons. Sequences were obtained from peripheral blood. This sequence joins TRBV29-1 and TRBJ2-4; D may be TRBD2 (6 bases). This clonotype originated in a woman of 80 years or more with acute or convalescent COVID-19. The DNA of the CDR3 is TGCAGCGTTGTGGGGGGAGACGGGAACATTCAGTACTTC. Its protein is CSVVGGDGNIQYF. The full variable domain, in which reference TRBV29-1 and TRBJ2-4 provide the parts outside the CDR3, is SAVISQKPSRDICQRGTSLTIQCQVDSQVTMMFWYRQQPGQSLTLIATANQGSEATYESGFVIDKFPISRPNLTFSTLTVSNMSPEDSSIYLCSVVGGDGNIQYFGAGTRLSVL.